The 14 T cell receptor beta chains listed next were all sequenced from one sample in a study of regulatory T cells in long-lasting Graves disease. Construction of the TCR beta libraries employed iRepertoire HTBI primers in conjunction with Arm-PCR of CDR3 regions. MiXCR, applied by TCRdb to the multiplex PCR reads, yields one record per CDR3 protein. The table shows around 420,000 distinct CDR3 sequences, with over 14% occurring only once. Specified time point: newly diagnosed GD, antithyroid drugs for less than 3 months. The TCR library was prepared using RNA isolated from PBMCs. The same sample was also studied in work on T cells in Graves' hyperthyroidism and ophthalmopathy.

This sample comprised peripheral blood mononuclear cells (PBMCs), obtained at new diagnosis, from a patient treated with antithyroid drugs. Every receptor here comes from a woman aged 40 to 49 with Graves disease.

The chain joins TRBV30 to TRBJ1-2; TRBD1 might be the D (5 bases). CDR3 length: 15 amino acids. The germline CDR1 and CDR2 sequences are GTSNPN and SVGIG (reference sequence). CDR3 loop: CAYLTKRGIGGGYTF. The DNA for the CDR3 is TGTGCTTACCTCACTAAAAGGGGAATCGGGGGAGGCTACACCTTC.

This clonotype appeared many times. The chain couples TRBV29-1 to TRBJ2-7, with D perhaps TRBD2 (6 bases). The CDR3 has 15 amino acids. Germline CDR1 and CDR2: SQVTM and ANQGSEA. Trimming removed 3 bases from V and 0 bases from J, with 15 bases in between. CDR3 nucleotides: TGCAGCGTTGAGGGGTCTAGCGCAAACTCCTACGAGCAGTACTTC. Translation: CSVEGSSANSYEQYF.

This chain's CDR3 is CASKAGQSNQPQHF. CDR3 sequence (DNA): TGTGCCAGTAAGGCTGGACAAAGCAATCAGCCCCAGCATTTT. V and J are TRBV19 and TRBJ1-5, with a possible D match to TRBD1 (5 bases). The CDR3 is 14 amino acids. Germline CDR1 is LNHDA and CDR2 is SQIVND (reference sequence). Trimming removed 7 bases from V and 1 base from J, with 11 bases in between.

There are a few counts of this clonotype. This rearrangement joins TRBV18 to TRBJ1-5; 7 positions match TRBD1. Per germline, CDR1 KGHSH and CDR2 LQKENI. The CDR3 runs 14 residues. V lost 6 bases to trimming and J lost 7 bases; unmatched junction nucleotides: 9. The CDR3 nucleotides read TGTGCCAGCTCCTTCGACAGGGTAGGCCAGCCCCAGCATTTT. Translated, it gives CASSFDRVGQPQHF.

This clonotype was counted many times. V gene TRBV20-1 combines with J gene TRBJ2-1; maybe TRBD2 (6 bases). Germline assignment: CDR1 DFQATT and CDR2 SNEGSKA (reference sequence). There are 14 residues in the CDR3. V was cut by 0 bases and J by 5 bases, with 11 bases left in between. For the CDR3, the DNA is TGCAGTGCTAGAGATGGAACGGGGGACAATGAGCAGTTCTTC. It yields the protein CSARDGTGDNEQFF.

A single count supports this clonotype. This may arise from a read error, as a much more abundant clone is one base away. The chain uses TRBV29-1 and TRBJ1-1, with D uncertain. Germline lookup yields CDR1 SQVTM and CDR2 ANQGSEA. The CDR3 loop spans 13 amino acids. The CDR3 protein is CSVEDGSHTEALF. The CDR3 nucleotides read TGCAGCGTTGAAGATGGGTCCCACACTGAAGCTCTCTTT.

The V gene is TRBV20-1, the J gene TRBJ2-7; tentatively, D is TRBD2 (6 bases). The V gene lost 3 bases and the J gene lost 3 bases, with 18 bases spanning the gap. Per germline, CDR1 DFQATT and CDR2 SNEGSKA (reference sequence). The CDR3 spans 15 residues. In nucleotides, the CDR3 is TGCAGTGCTAGCGGACCGGGGGAAAAAGGCTACGAGCAGTACTTC. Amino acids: CSASGPGEKGYEQYF.

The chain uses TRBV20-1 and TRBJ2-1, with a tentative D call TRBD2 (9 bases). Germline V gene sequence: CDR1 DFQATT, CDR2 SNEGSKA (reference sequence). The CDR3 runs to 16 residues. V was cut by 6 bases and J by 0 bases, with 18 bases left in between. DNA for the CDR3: TGCAGTGCCACAGGGGGTAGCGGGAGCTCCTACAATGAGCAGTTCTTC. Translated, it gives CSATGGSGSSYNEQFF.

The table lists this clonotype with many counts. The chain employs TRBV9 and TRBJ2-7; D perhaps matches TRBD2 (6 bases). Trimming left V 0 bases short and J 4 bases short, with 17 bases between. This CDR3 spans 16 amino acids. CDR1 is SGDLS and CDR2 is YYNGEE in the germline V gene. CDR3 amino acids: CASSVGLTEGIYEQYF. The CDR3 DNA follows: TGTGCCAGCAGCGTAGGGTTAACGGAGGGGATTTACGAGCAGTACTTC. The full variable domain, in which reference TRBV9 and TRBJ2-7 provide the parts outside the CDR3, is DSGVTQTPKHLITATGQRVTLRCSPRSGDLSVYWYQQSLDQGLQFLIQYYNGEERAKGNILERFSAQQFPDLHSELNLSSLELGDSALYFCASSVGLTEGIYEQYFGPGTRLTVT.

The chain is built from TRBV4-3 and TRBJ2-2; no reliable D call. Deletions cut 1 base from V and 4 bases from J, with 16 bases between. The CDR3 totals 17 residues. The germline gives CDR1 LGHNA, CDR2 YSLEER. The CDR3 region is CASSQGSRLTSTGELFF. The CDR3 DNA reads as TGCGCCAGCAGCCAAGGTTCCAGACTTACCTCCACCGGGGAGCTGTTTTTT.

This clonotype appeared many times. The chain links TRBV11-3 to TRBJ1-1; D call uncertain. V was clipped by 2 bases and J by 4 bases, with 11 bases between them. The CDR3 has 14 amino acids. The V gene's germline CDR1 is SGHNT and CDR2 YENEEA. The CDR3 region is CASSLRYLVTEAFF. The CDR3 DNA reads TGTGCCAGCAGCTTACGATATCTTGTCACTGAAGCTTTCTTT. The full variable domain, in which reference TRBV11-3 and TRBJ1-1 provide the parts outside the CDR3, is EAGVVQSPRYKIIEKKQPVAFWCNPISGHNTLYWYLQNLGQGPELLIRYENEEAVDDSQLPKDRFSAERLKGVDSTLKIQPAELGDSAVYLCASSLRYLVTEAFFGQGTRLTVV.

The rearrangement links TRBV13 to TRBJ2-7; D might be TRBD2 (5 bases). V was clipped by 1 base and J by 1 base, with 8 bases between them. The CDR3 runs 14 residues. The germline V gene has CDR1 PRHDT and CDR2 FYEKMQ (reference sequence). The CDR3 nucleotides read TGTGCCAGCAGCTTAGACGAGGGTTCCTACGAGCAGTACTTC. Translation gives CASSLDEGSYEQYF.

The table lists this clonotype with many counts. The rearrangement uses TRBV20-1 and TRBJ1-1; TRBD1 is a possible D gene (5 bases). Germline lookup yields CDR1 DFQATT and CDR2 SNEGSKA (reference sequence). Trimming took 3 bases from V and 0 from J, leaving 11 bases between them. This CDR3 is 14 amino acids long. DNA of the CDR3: TGCAGTGCTAGGGGGTGGGGGGTGAACACTGAAGCTTTCTTT. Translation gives CSARGWGVNTEAFF.

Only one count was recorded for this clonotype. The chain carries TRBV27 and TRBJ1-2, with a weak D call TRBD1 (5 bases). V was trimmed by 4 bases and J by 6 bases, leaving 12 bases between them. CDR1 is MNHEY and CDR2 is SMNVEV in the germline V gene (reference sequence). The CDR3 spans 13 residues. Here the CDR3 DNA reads TGTGCCAGCAGTTCATGGGACGGAGATGGCTACACCTTC. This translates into CASSSWDGDGYTF.